This is a list of T cell receptor beta chains from one sample in a study of blood T cell repertoires in COVID-19. Profiling relied on immunoSEQ multiplex PCR, and the TCRdb table lists in-frame clones only, not all of them. There are around 120,000 clones in the sample; more than 75% occur only once, and 25% to 30% lies in the top ten. Sequenced material: peripheral blood. These receptors originate from a woman in her 70s with acute or convalescent COVID-19. Each CDR3 is given with its conserved first and last residue. Fields, in order: V gene, clone size, D gene, J gene, CDR3 length, CDR3 DNA, CDR3 protein. A D gene is named only where the DNA matches it firmly. Where a row states a size, it is once, few, many or the class of an expanded clone; other rows omit it.

v_gene: TRBV4-1
abundance: -
d_gene: TRBD2
j_gene: TRBJ2-1
len: 18
CDR3nt: TGCGCCAGCAGCCGGGGACTAGCGGGGGGGCCGTCCTACAATGAGCAGTTCTTC
CDR3aa: CASSRGLAGGPSYNEQFF

v_gene: TRBV7-3
abundance: -
d_gene: TRBD2
j_gene: TRBJ2-5
len: 17
CDR3nt: TGTGCCAGCAGCCCCCCCGGTGCGGGGGGGCCAAAAGAGACCCAGTACTTC
CDR3aa: CASSPPGAGGPKETQYF

v_gene: TRBV2
abundance: -
d_gene: -
j_gene: TRBJ2-7
len: 14
CDR3nt: TGTGCCAGCAGTGAGAGGGGGAACTCCTACGAGCAGTACTTC
CDR3aa: CASSERGNSYEQYF

v_gene: TRBV12-3/TRBV12-4
abundance: once
d_gene: TRBD2
j_gene: TRBJ2-3
len: 12
CDR3nt: TGTGCCAGCAGTGGACTAGCGGGGGACCCGAATTTT
CDR3aa: CASSGLAGDPNF

v_gene: TRBV24-1
abundance: -
d_gene: -
j_gene: TRBJ2-7
len: 15
CDR3nt: TGTGCCACCAGTGACTCAGGGGCCGCTGCCTACGAGCAGTACTTC
CDR3aa: CATSDSGAAAYEQYF

v_gene: TRBV5-4
abundance: -
d_gene: -
j_gene: TRBJ1-1
len: 15
CDR3nt: TGTGCCAGCACTACACGCGCCGCCCAACCAGGTGAAGCTTTCTTT
CDR3aa: CASTTRAAQPGEAFF

v_gene: TRBV6-1
abundance: -
d_gene: -
j_gene: TRBJ1-4
len: 16
CDR3nt: TGTGCCAGCAGTGTCCAGTTGGTCCTAACTAATGAAAAACTGTTTTTT
CDR3aa: CASSVQLVLTNEKLFF

v_gene: TRBV5-5
abundance: -
d_gene: -
j_gene: TRBJ1-4
len: 17
CDR3nt: TGTGCCAGCAGCTTCCTTTCCGGGGTTGCCACTAATGAAAAACTGTTTTTT
CDR3aa: CASSFLSGVATNEKLFF

v_gene: TRBV5-4
abundance: -
d_gene: -
j_gene: TRBJ1-2
len: 14
CDR3nt: TGTGCCAGCAGCTTGGAGGGAGGGGACTATGGCTACACCTTC
CDR3aa: CASSLEGGDYGYTF

v_gene: TRBV12-3/TRBV12-4
abundance: -
d_gene: TRBD1
j_gene: TRBJ1-6
len: 13
CDR3nt: TGTGCCAGCAGTACCGACAGGGTAATATCCCTCCACTTT
CDR3aa: CASSTDRVISLHF

v_gene: TRBV3-1/TRBV3-2
abundance: -
d_gene: -
j_gene: TRBJ2-1
len: 16
CDR3nt: TGTGCCAGCAGCCAAGAGAGTAGGGGGGGCTACAATGAGCAGTTCTTC
CDR3aa: CASSQESRGGYNEQFF

v_gene: TRBV2
abundance: -
d_gene: -
j_gene: TRBJ2-1
len: 16
CDR3nt: TGTGCCAGCAGTGAGTGGGCGGGAAGCTCCTACAATGAGCAGTTCTTC
CDR3aa: CASSEWAGSSYNEQFF

v_gene: TRBV9
abundance: -
d_gene: -
j_gene: TRBJ1-6
len: 15
CDR3nt: TGTGCCAGCAGCGCCGACGGGGGACGGTATTCACCCCTCCACTTT
CDR3aa: CASSADGGRYSPLHF

v_gene: TRBV7-9
abundance: few
d_gene: -
j_gene: TRBJ1-1
len: 13
CDR3nt: TGTGCCAGCAGCCCGAGGGTGTACACTGAAGCTTTCTTT
CDR3aa: CASSPRVYTEAFF

v_gene: TRBV18
abundance: -
d_gene: -
j_gene: TRBJ1-1
len: 13
CDR3nt: TGTGCCAGCTCACCACGACAGCAGGTTGAAGCTTTCTTT
CDR3aa: CASSPRQQVEAFF

v_gene: TRBV2
abundance: once
d_gene: TRBD2
j_gene: TRBJ2-1
len: 18
CDR3nt: TGTGCCAGCACTCCGGGACTAGCGGGGGGCAGCTCCTACAATGAGCAGTTCTTC
CDR3aa: CASTPGLAGGSSYNEQFF

v_gene: TRBV6-5
abundance: once
d_gene: TRBD1
j_gene: TRBJ1-6
len: 13
CDR3nt: TGTGCCAGCAGCATCACTCCGACAGGGTCCCTCCACTTT
CDR3aa: CASSITPTGSLHF

v_gene: TRBV6-6
abundance: -
d_gene: -
j_gene: TRBJ1-1
len: 11
CDR3nt: TGTGCCAGCAGTTACCCTCCCGAAGCTTTCTTT
CDR3aa: CASSYPPEAFF

v_gene: TRBV6-5
abundance: -
d_gene: -
j_gene: TRBJ1-1
len: 15
CDR3nt: TGTGCCCGGAGGGGGGGCGCTTTTACTAACACTGAAGCTTTCTTT
CDR3aa: CARRGGAFTNTEAFF

v_gene: TRBV5-6
abundance: -
d_gene: TRBD1
j_gene: TRBJ1-6
len: 16
CDR3nt: TGTGCCAGCAGCTGGGGGACAGGCGGAAATGGTTCACCCCTCCACTTT
CDR3aa: CASSWGTGGNGSPLHF

v_gene: TRBV24-1
abundance: -
d_gene: -
j_gene: TRBJ2-2
len: 16
CDR3nt: TGTGCCACCAGTGACTCTATGTCTTCGGACACCGGGGAGCTGTTTTTT
CDR3aa: CATSDSMSSDTGELFF

v_gene: TRBV29-1
abundance: few
d_gene: -
j_gene: TRBJ1-1
len: 12
CDR3nt: TGCAGCGTTGACCGACAGAACACTGAAGCTTTCTTT
CDR3aa: CSVDRQNTEAFF

v_gene: TRBV5-4
abundance: -
d_gene: TRBD2
j_gene: TRBJ2-5
len: 17
CDR3nt: TGTGCCAGCAGCCCCATGCTAGCGGGGGGAGTTGTAGAGACCCAGTACTTC
CDR3aa: CASSPMLAGGVVETQYF

v_gene: TRBV28
abundance: once
d_gene: TRBD2
j_gene: TRBJ2-5
len: 11
CDR3nt: TGTGCCAGCAGGTCGACTAGCGTCTGGTACTTC
CDR3aa: CASRSTSVWYF

v_gene: TRBV30
abundance: few
d_gene: TRBD1
j_gene: TRBJ2-7
len: 14
CDR3nt: TGTGCCTGGAGTCCGGGACAGAACCCTTACGAGCAGTACTTC
CDR3aa: CAWSPGQNPYEQYF

v_gene: TRBV10-1
abundance: -
d_gene: TRBD1
j_gene: TRBJ1-2
len: 13
CDR3nt: TGCGCCAGCGTGAGGCAGGGGGTCTCTGGCTACACCTTC
CDR3aa: CASVRQGVSGYTF

v_gene: TRBV10-3
abundance: -
d_gene: -
j_gene: TRBJ2-3
len: 11
CDR3nt: TGTGCCATATCCCCCAGAGATACGCAGTATTTT
CDR3aa: CAISPRDTQYF

v_gene: TRBV2
abundance: -
d_gene: TRBD2
j_gene: TRBJ2-2
len: 18
CDR3nt: TGTGCCAGCAGTGGTTTGGGACTAGCGGGGGAGAACACCGGGGAGCTGTTTTTT
CDR3aa: CASSGLGLAGENTGELFF

v_gene: TRBV5-5
abundance: -
d_gene: -
j_gene: TRBJ2-5
len: 14
CDR3nt: TGTGCCAGCAGCCCCGGGGGTGGTGAAGAGACCCAGTACTTC
CDR3aa: CASSPGGGEETQYF

v_gene: TRBV5-4
abundance: -
d_gene: -
j_gene: TRBJ2-7
len: 14
CDR3nt: TGTGCCAGCAGCTTCACAGATAGCTCCTACGAGCAGTACTTC
CDR3aa: CASSFTDSSYEQYF

v_gene: TRBV28
abundance: -
d_gene: -
j_gene: TRBJ1-3
len: 15
CDR3nt: TGTGCCAGCCGGTCACGGGAGGGTCTCGGAAACACCATATATTTT
CDR3aa: CASRSREGLGNTIYF

v_gene: TRBV5-1
abundance: -
d_gene: -
j_gene: TRBJ1-4
len: 19
CDR3nt: TGCGCCAGCAGCTCGACCAATACAGGGTCATCCCATAATAATGAAAAACTGTTTTTT
CDR3aa: CASSSTNTGSSHNNEKLFF

v_gene: TRBV28
abundance: -
d_gene: -
j_gene: TRBJ1-2
len: 13
CDR3nt: TGTGCCAGCAGATGGGTCAGGGTTGGTGGCCACACCTTC
CDR3aa: CASRWVRVGGHTF

v_gene: TRBV12-3/TRBV12-4
abundance: once
d_gene: -
j_gene: TRBJ1-2
len: 13
CDR3nt: TGTGCCAGCAGTTTTAACTTCAGGGCTGGCTACACCTTC
CDR3aa: CASSFNFRAGYTF

v_gene: TRBV28
abundance: -
d_gene: -
j_gene: TRBJ2-1
len: 12
CDR3nt: TGTGCCAGCAGTTTATTCCCCGATGAGCAGTTCTTC
CDR3aa: CASSLFPDEQFF

v_gene: TRBV15
abundance: -
d_gene: -
j_gene: TRBJ1-5
len: 17
CDR3nt: TGTGCCACCAGCAGAGATCTCAGCGGTTATAGCAATCAGCCCCAGCATTTT
CDR3aa: CATSRDLSGYSNQPQHF

v_gene: TRBV5-1
abundance: -
d_gene: -
j_gene: TRBJ1-2
len: 14
CDR3nt: TGCGCCAGCAGTAGTACCCAAACAGGGAACGGCTACACCTTC
CDR3aa: CASSSTQTGNGYTF

v_gene: TRBV5-1
abundance: large
d_gene: TRBD1
j_gene: TRBJ1-2
len: 14
CDR3nt: TGCGCCAGCAGCTTACCCGGACAGGGCAATGGCTACACCTTC
CDR3aa: CASSLPGQGNGYTF

v_gene: TRBV10-3
abundance: -
d_gene: -
j_gene: TRBJ2-7
len: 12
CDR3nt: TGTGCCATGGGTGCGGGGACCTACGAGCAGTACTTC
CDR3aa: CAMGAGTYEQYF

v_gene: TRBV6-5
abundance: -
d_gene: -
j_gene: TRBJ1-2
len: 15
CDR3nt: TGTGCCAGCAGCTCCCCAGGGAGGCCATTAGGTGGCTACACCTTC
CDR3aa: CASSSPGRPLGGYTF

v_gene: TRBV7-2
abundance: once
d_gene: -
j_gene: TRBJ1-1
len: 14
CDR3nt: TGTGCCAGCAGCTTAGATACAGGGTTCACTGAAGCTTTCTTT
CDR3aa: CASSLDTGFTEAFF

v_gene: TRBV28
abundance: -
d_gene: -
j_gene: TRBJ2-3
len: 14
CDR3nt: TGTGCCAGCAGTTCCGGGGGATCCGCAGATACGCAGTATTTT
CDR3aa: CASSSGGSADTQYF

v_gene: TRBV12-3/TRBV12-4
abundance: -
d_gene: TRBD1
j_gene: TRBJ2-4
len: 13
CDR3nt: TGTGCCAGCAGAGGACAGGGAGAGAACATTCAGTACTTC
CDR3aa: CASRGQGENIQYF

v_gene: TRBV6-6
abundance: -
d_gene: TRBD2
j_gene: TRBJ2-7
len: 16
CDR3nt: TGTGCCAGCAGTTACAGACTAGCGGGGGGCGCCTACGAGCAGTACTTC
CDR3aa: CASSYRLAGGAYEQYF

v_gene: TRBV3-1/TRBV3-2
abundance: few
d_gene: -
j_gene: TRBJ1-1
len: 13
CDR3nt: TGTGCCAGCAGCCCCGGGATCTATTTTGGAGCTTTCTTT
CDR3aa: CASSPGIYFGAFF

v_gene: TRBV11-2
abundance: -
d_gene: -
j_gene: TRBJ2-5
len: 15
CDR3nt: TGTGCCAGCAGTTCGACGGGTTGGTACCAAGAGACCCAGTACTTC
CDR3aa: CASSSTGWYQETQYF

v_gene: TRBV5-1
abundance: few
d_gene: -
j_gene: TRBJ1-1
len: 13
CDR3nt: TGCGCCAGCAGCTTGTACTCGGGGGCTGAAGCTTTCTTT
CDR3aa: CASSLYSGAEAFF

v_gene: TRBV12-3/TRBV12-4
abundance: -
d_gene: -
j_gene: TRBJ2-5
len: 12
CDR3nt: TGTGCCAGCGTTCGGGGCCAAGAGACCCAGTACTTC
CDR3aa: CASVRGQETQYF

v_gene: TRBV5-4
abundance: -
d_gene: TRBD1
j_gene: TRBJ2-7
len: 14
CDR3nt: TGTGCCAGCAGCCAGACAGGGAAAGACCACGAGCAGTACTTC
CDR3aa: CASSQTGKDHEQYF

v_gene: TRBV5-4
abundance: -
d_gene: -
j_gene: TRBJ2-5
len: 12
CDR3nt: TGTGCCAGCAGCCAGGTTCAGGAGACCCAGTACTTC
CDR3aa: CASSQVQETQYF

v_gene: TRBV19
abundance: -
d_gene: -
j_gene: TRBJ1-2
len: 13
CDR3nt: TGTGCCAGTAGTAGTCAGGGGAACTATGGCTACACCTTC
CDR3aa: CASSSQGNYGYTF

v_gene: TRBV6-6
abundance: -
d_gene: TRBD1
j_gene: TRBJ2-2
len: 15
CDR3nt: TGTGCCAGCAGTTCGGACAGGAGAAATGACGGGGAGCTGTTTTTT
CDR3aa: CASSSDRRNDGELFF

v_gene: TRBV11-3
abundance: -
d_gene: -
j_gene: TRBJ2-4
len: 14
CDR3nt: TGTGCCAGCAGCTTAGTGGTCGGGGAAAACATTCAGTACTTC
CDR3aa: CASSLVVGENIQYF

v_gene: TRBV9
abundance: -
d_gene: -
j_gene: TRBJ1-1
len: 14
CDR3nt: TGTGCCAGCAGCACTCAACAGGGAAACACTGAAGCTTTCTTT
CDR3aa: CASSTQQGNTEAFF

v_gene: TRBV9
abundance: -
d_gene: TRBD2
j_gene: TRBJ2-7
len: 15
CDR3nt: TGTGCCAGCAGCGTAGAGCCTAGCGGTGCCTACGAGCAGTACTTC
CDR3aa: CASSVEPSGAYEQYF